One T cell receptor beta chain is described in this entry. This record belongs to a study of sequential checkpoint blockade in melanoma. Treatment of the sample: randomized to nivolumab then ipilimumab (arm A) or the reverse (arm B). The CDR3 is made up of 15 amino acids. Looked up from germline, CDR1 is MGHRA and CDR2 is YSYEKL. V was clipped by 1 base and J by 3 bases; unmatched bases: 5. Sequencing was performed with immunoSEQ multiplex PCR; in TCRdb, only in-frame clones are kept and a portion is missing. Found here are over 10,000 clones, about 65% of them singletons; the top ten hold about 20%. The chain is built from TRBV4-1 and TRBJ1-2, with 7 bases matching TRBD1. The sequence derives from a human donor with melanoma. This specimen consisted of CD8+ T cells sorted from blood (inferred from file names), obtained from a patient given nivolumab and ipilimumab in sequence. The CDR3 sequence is CASSQGVTGYYGYTF. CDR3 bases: TGCGCCAGCAGCCAAGGCGTGACAGGGTACTATGGCTACACCTTC.